These 17 T cell receptor beta chains share one sample of origin, sequenced in a study of control samples from healthy donors and cancer patients. Some clones are missing from TCRdb's copy, which holds only in-frame ones; the method was immunoSEQ multiplex PCR. Among about 160,000 clones listed, around nine tenths were seen once. Sample: blood. The receptors stem from a man aged 30-40 years in good health.

The chain combines TRBV18 with TRBJ2-7; 7 nucleotides match TRBD2. Germline V lookup: CDR1 KGHSH, CDR2 LQKENI. With V trimmed by 2 bases and J by 7 bases, 5 bases remained unmatched. The CDR3 consists of 13 residues. The CDR3: CASSPEGAGEQYF. The CDR3 DNA follows: TGTGCCAGCTCACCAGAGGGAGCGGGGGAGCAGTACTTC.

This rearrangement joins TRBV28 to TRBJ2-3; D is ambiguous. The CDR3 runs 14 residues. The V end lost 2 bases, the J end lost 2 bases, and 8 bases lay between the germline ends. Germline-derived CDR1 and CDR2 are MDHEN and SYDVKM. The chain's CDR3 is CASSLGQDTDTQYF. CDR3 sequence (DNA): TGTGCCAGCAGTTTAGGTCAGGACACAGATACGCAGTATTTT.

This chain joins TRBV19 and TRBJ2-7, with TRBD1 as a possible D gene (5 bases). The V end lost 4 bases, the J end lost 4 bases, and 8 bases lay between the germline ends. The length of the CDR3 is 12 residues. Per the germline V gene, CDR1 is LNHDA and CDR2 is SQIVND (reference sequence). CDR3: CASSRGTYEQYF. The CDR3 coding sequence is TGTGCCAGTAGTAGGGGCACGTACGAGCAGTACTTC.

The chain is built from TRBV19 and TRBJ1-5; D is possibly TRBD1 (5 bases). The CDR3 extends over 18 amino acids. From germline, CDR1 is LNHDA and CDR2 SQIVND (reference sequence). The V end lost 4 bases, the J end lost 7 bases, and 26 bases lay between the germline ends. The CDR3 protein is CASSRESSSTYDSQPQHF. The CDR3 bases are TGTGCCAGTAGTAGGGAGTCAAGTTCCACATATGACAGCCAGCCCCAGCATTTT.

The rearrangement uses TRBV14 and TRBJ2-2; D unresolved. The CDR3 extends over 15 amino acids. Germline values: CDR1 SGHDN, CDR2 FVKESK. Trimming shortened V by 4 bases and J by 0 bases, and 9 bases separated the two germline ends. The CDR3 nucleotides read TGTGCCAGCAGCCCCAGACACCCGAACACCGGGGAGCTGTTTTTT. Its translation is CASSPRHPNTGELFF.

This sequence joins TRBV7-3 and TRBJ2-6; the D is unclear. Germline values: CDR1 SGHTA, CDR2 FQGTGA. Trimming removed 6 bases at V and 7 bases at J, with 13 bases between. This CDR3 contains 14 residues. CDR3 bases: TGTGCCAGCAGTCACAGCCGATCCGCCAACGTCCTGACTTTC. Translating it yields CASSHSRSANVLTF. The whole variable domain, remainder taken from reference TRBV7-3 and TRBJ2-6, is GAGVSQTPSNKVTEKGKYVELRCDPISGHTALYWYRQSLGQGPEFLIYFQGTGAADDSGLPNDRFFAVRPEGSVSTLKIQRTERGDSAVYLCASSHSRSANVLTFGAGSRLTVL.

This chain uses TRBV5-6 with TRBJ1-1; D gene uncertain. CDR1 and CDR2 from the germline V gene are SGHDT and YYEEEE. The CDR3 contains 15 residues. V was shortened by 1 base and J by 2 bases, with 12 bases between the two germline ends. CDR3 in DNA: TGTGCCAGCAGCTTGCTCGGCAAGGGAAACACTGAAGCTTTCTTT. Protein sequence: CASSLLGKGNTEAFF.

CDR3 coding DNA: TGTGCCAGCAGTTCCCTTGGCGGGGACTCCTACGAGCAGTACTTC. Residues: CASSSLGGDSYEQYF. V is TRBV27 and J is TRBJ2-7; possible D gene TRBD2, 6 bases. CDR1 MNHEY and CDR2 SMNVEV come from the germline V gene (reference sequence). This CDR3 is built from 15 residues. Trimming took 4 bases from V and 0 from J, leaving 13 bases between them.

This sequence joins TRBV12-3 or TRBV12-4 and TRBJ2-5, with D maybe TRBD2 (5 bases). V was trimmed by 3 bases and J by 5 bases, leaving 10 bases between them. CDR3 length: 13 residues. The CDR3 protein is CASSFLGGETQYF. The CDR3 DNA is TGTGCCAGCAGTTTTCTGGGCGGGGAGACCCAGTACTTC.

The chain links TRBV7-9 to TRBJ1-1; tentatively, D is TRBD1 (6 bases). Trimming left V 11 bases short and J 1 base short, with 14 bases between. The germline V gene has CDR1 SEHNR and CDR2 FQNEAQ (reference sequence). The CDR3 runs to 13 residues. For the CDR3, the DNA is TGTGCCCCGAGGGGGGTGGAGAACACTGAAGCTTTCTTT. Amino acid sequence: CAPRGVENTEAFF.

The chain couples TRBV12-5 to TRBJ1-3, with D possibly TRBD1 on 5 matching bases. V lost 3 bases, J lost 4 bases, and 10 bases lay in between. Per germline, CDR1 LGHNT and CDR2 FRNRAP. This CDR3 contains 14 residues. CDR3 protein: CASGFGHTGNTIYF. Written as DNA, the CDR3 is TGTGCTAGTGGTTTCGGACATACGGGAAACACCATATATTTT.

The CDR3 reads CASSGTPYGYTF. CDR3 DNA sequence: TGTGCCAGCAGTGGGACACCCTATGGCTACACCTTC. This rearrangement joins TRBV2 to TRBJ1-2; TRBD1 might be the D (5 bases). The V end was cut by 4 bases, the J end by 4 bases, with 7 bases between. Germline assignment: CDR1 SNHLY and CDR2 FYNNEI. This CDR3 spans 12 amino acids.

This clone came up once. The rearrangement joins TRBV6-5 to TRBJ1-4, with D possibly TRBD1 on 5 matching bases. The length of the CDR3 is 13 residues. The germline V and J ends were trimmed by 10 bases and 3 bases, with 12 bases remaining between them. CDR1 and CDR2 from the germline V gene are MNHEY and SVGAGI. This CDR3 is CATSTEPNEKLFF. In DNA, the CDR3 is TGTGCCACCTCGACAGAGCCTAATGAAAAACTGTTTTTT.

V gene TRBV15 combines with J gene TRBJ1-5; unclear D gene. Per the germline V gene, CDR1 is LNHNV and CDR2 is YYDKDF (reference sequence). The CDR3 runs 12 residues. The ends were cut back, 8 bases at V and 5 bases at J, with 10 bases in the middle. CDR3 region: CATSKRDQPQHF. Written as DNA, the CDR3 is TGTGCCACCTCTAAAAGGGATCAGCCCCAGCATTTT.

The V call is TRBV3-1 (or the pseudogene TRBV3-2), the J call TRBJ2-1; unclear D gene. This CDR3 spans 15 amino acids. The ends were cut back, 5 bases at V and 3 bases at J, with 14 bases in the middle. The V gene's germline CDR1 is LGHDT and CDR2 YNNKEL (reference sequence). DNA of the CDR3: TGTGCCAGCAGCATAGGGATCCAGGACTACAATGAGCAGTTCTTC. This gives the protein CASSIGIQDYNEQFF.

Points on this clone: In the same sample, other DNA sequences code for this CDR3. This chain connects TRBV29-1 to TRBJ1-4; D may be TRBD1 (5 bases). The germline V and J ends were trimmed by 1 base and 6 bases, with 12 bases remaining between them. This CDR3 is 14 amino acids long. CDR1 is SQVTM, CDR2 ANQGSEA, per germline. The CDR3 loop is CSVEVVGGDEKLFF. CDR3 nucleotide sequence: TGCAGCGTTGAAGTAGTCGGGGGGGATGAAAAACTGTTTTTT.

The CDR3 is CASSVEDSAYGYTF. The DNA for the CDR3 is TGTGCCAGCAGCGTAGAGGACAGTGCCTATGGCTACACCTTC. The genes are TRBV9 and TRBJ1-2; D may be TRBD1 (6 bases). The V and J ends lost 0 bases and 4 bases respectively, with 10 bases between them. Germline CDR1 is SGDLS and CDR2 is YYNGEE. This CDR3 has 14 residues.